Sequencing of this T cell receptor (beta chain) was carried out in a study of CD8 T cell repertoires and HIV-1 epitope variants. Study details: Controls were a CMV, EBV and flu peptide pool, Ebola AY9 negative control, and no-peptide well. Epitopes were three Gag families plus Nef HW9 and YT9.

On this clone: What it binds is not known.

Study outcomes and limitations: Of fewer than 10 antigen-specific beta clonotypes, six appeared to cross-react with escape variants.

Trimming stripped 3 bases from V and 8 bases from J, with 8 bases between. Germline-derived CDR1 and CDR2 are DFQATT and SNEGSKA (reference sequence). CDR3 length: 11 residues. Clones were sequenced by immunoSEQ multiplex PCR, and TCRdb holds only the in-frame ones, with some missing. The table records approximately 4,900 clones, approximately 67% of them present only once. This rearrangement joins TRBV20-1 to TRBJ2-1; D uncertain. The sequencing sample was made of cultured CD8+ T cells derived from PBMCs. The sequence was collected from a male donor with HIV. The CDR3 DNA reads TGCAGTGCTAGCGTTAGGGATGAGCAGTTCTTC. Residues: CSASVRDEQFF.